What follows are 6 T cell receptor beta chains derived from one specimen sequenced in a study of blood T cells in healthy people across ages. Primed by a sample-barcoded 5' primer and a J-beta primer mix, a second PCR proceeded for 7 to 11 cycles. TCRdb fed the 5' RACE reads into MiXCR, producing one record per CDR3 protein. The table records approximately 600,000 distinct CDR3 sequences, around three fifths of them present only once. The sample was blood. These receptors all come from a man aged 60 to 69 in good health.

V is TRBV12-3 or TRBV12-4 and J is TRBJ1-1; 7 bases are a match to TRBD1. J gave up 4 bases and V 7 bases, and 6 bases lay outside the gene matches. The CDR3 covers 13 residues. CDR3 sequence: CASIGQVGTEAFF. CDR3 nucleotides: TGTGCCAGCATCGGACAGGTTGGCACTGAAGCTTTCTTT.

J is TRBJ2-7 and V is TRBV20-1; TRBD1 matches at 10 bases. Germline loops: CDR1 DFQATT, CDR2 SNEGSKA (reference sequence). There are 15 residues in the CDR3. J was trimmed by 2 bases and V by 6 bases; bases with no gene match: 10. The CDR3 bases are TGCAGTGCCTACCCGGGACAGGGGATCCCCTACGAGCAGTACTTC. Its protein product is CSAYPGQGIPYEQYF.

This clonotype was counted a few times. V usage is TRBV9 and J usage is TRBJ1-2, with D tentatively TRBD1 (6 bases). V was pared by 3 bases and J by 5 bases, with 14 bases between. CDR1 and CDR2 (germline): SGDLS, YYNGEE. The CDR3 loop spans 14 amino acids. CDR3: CASSAAGAGYGYTF. The CDR3 DNA sequence: TGTGCCAGCAGCGCAGCAGGGGCGGGGTATGGCTACACCTTC.

At least ten counts were recorded for this clonotype. This chain joins TRBV5-1 and TRBJ2-7; D is unclear. V lost 1 base and J 0 bases, leaving 8 bases between the germline ends. CDR3 length: 14 amino acids. The germline gives CDR1 SGHRS, CDR2 YFSETQ. The CDR3 bases are TGCGCCAGCAGCTTGCCCAGTCTCTCCTACGAGCAGTACTTC. It is translated as CASSLPSLSYEQYF.

V gene TRBV15 combines with J gene TRBJ2-1, with 7 bases aligning to TRBD1. This CDR3 has 16 amino acids. Germline trimming cut 3 bases from V and 0 bases from J; bases unmatched to any gene: 5. CDR1 and CDR2 from the germline V gene are LNHNV and YYDKDF (reference sequence). In DNA, the CDR3 is TGTGCCACCAGCAGGAGGGGGCTGAGCTCCTACAATGAGCAGTTCTTC. Translation: CATSRRGLSSYNEQFF.

The V gene is TRBV5-6, the J gene TRBJ2-1; 12 bases match TRBD2. Trimming took 2 bases from V and 9 from J; bases not matched to a gene: 9. The germline gives CDR1 SGHDT, CDR2 YYEEEE. The CDR3 length is 16 residues. The CDR3 nucleotides read TGTGCCAGCAGCTTCCCTGGGACTAGCGGGCGGAGTGAGCAGTTCTTC. Its translation is CASSFPGTSGRSEQFF.